This T cell receptor (beta chain) was sequenced during a study of regulatory T cells in long-lasting Graves disease. Comments on this clonotype: Its antigen remains unidentified.

Trimming removed 3 bases from V and 5 bases from J; junction bases left unmatched: 13. Germline CDR1 is SGDLS and CDR2 is YYNGEE. The length of the CDR3 is 17 residues. Construction of the TCR beta libraries employed iRepertoire HTBI primers in conjunction with Arm-PCR of CDR3 regions. Each CDR3 protein gets one entry after TCRdb re-called the multiplex PCR reads with MiXCR. The sample shows approximately 300,000 distinct CDR3 sequences, over 15% of them seen only once. Noted time point: newly diagnosed GD, antithyroid drugs for less than 3 months. Researchers made the TCR library from RNA that was extracted from PBMCs. Findings and caveats of the study: Persistent cases favored TRBV28, TRBJ1-2 and TRBJ2-5.

Here the sequenced sample was peripheral blood mononuclear cells (PBMCs), taken at new diagnosis, from a patient treated with antithyroid drugs. The receptor's source is a female donor with Graves disease. The chain carries TRBV9 and TRBJ2-1; 8 bases map to TRBD2. Here the CDR3 reads CASSDTFTGGPNNEQFF. CDR3 DNA sequence: TGTGCCAGCAGCGACACCTTTACGGGAGGGCCCAACAATGAGCAGTTCTTC.